These T cell receptor beta chains were read from a single sample in a study of cytomegalovirus exposure and HLA in healthy donors. The method was immunoSEQ multiplex PCR; TCRdb's version includes in-frame clones alone and lacks a portion of them. The sample contains around 190,000 clones, around 82% of which appear only once. The sequencing sample was made of PBMCs. These receptors all stem from a man aged 18 to 30 in good health and CMV-seronegative. The CDR3 runs from the conserved cysteine through the conserved F or W. Each record gives: V gene, clone size, J gene, CDR3 protein. Some rows mark clone size as missing; the rest say once, few, many or name a class of expanded clone.

TRBV9	few	TRBJ2-7	CASRVDRGRLLQYF
TRBV9	-	TRBJ2-3	CASSVAGGPPSTDTQYF
TRBV28	-	TRBJ2-7	CASRGAGIGYEQYF
TRBV10-3	-	TRBJ2-7	CANGDSYEQYF
TRBV29-1	once	TRBJ2-7	CSVEGQGAAEQYF
TRBV7-8	-	TRBJ2-4	CASSLVAGDNIQYF
TRBV4-1	-	TRBJ2-7	CASSQEILTGNYEQYF
TRBV19	-	TRBJ2-1	CALGGFNEQFF
TRBV6-5	-	TRBJ2-3	CASSPNTGDTQYF
TRBV13	few	TRBJ2-3	CASSLAGVTDTQYF
TRBV27	-	TRBJ2-7	CASSFQGSYEQYF
TRBV4-3	-	TRBJ2-2	CASSQSTLTGNTGELFF
TRBV14	-	TRBJ2-2	CASSNSEQGWTGELFF
TRBV18	-	TRBJ1-2	CASSPPTGHDNYGYTF
TRBV19	-	TRBJ2-7	CASVDRTNYEQYF
TRBV5-4	once	TRBJ2-7	CASSSASGDSYEQYF
TRBV7-9	-	TRBJ1-2	CASSPTFRDRVLGYTF
TRBV11-2	-	TRBJ2-1	CASSLVAGGPLNEQFF
TRBV15	-	TRBJ1-5	CATSVGSGADNQPQHF
TRBV10-2	few	TRBJ2-5	CASRAGNNPETQYF
TRBV7-9	once	TRBJ1-1	CASSIIGLQGTLTEAFF
TRBV4-2	-	TRBJ2-1	CASREGLPKHNEQFF
TRBV30	few	TRBJ1-6	CAWSPGNSPLHF
TRBV11-2	-	TRBJ1-2	CASSLAGRGQNLNYGYTF
TRBV25-1	-	TRBJ2-3	CASSDWTSGDQGDTQYF
TRBV7-8	-	-	CASSGWTGSSYEQYF
TRBV4-3	-	TRBJ2-7	CASSQESGTGYEQYF
TRBV19	-	TRBJ2-3	CASSPLPSTDTQYF
TRBV27	few	TRBJ2-7	CASSFNRASSYEQYF
TRBV10-3	-	TRBJ2-1	CAISPVQGSYNEQFF
TRBV18	-	TRBJ1-5	CASSPGYWGTGAGASNQPQHF
TRBV5-1	-	TRBJ1-3	CASSLAGISGNTIYF
TRBV4-3	-	TRBJ2-7	CASSQSGSSYEQYF
TRBV7-7	-	TRBJ2-7	CASSVKTGTEQYF
TRBV12-5	-	TRBJ1-5	CASGHRDTRHPQPQHF
TRBV9	-	TRBJ2-1	CASSVDYGAGLLYNEQFF
TRBV4-3	once	TRBJ1-3	CASSQDKGTRGNTIYF
TRBV19	few	TRBJ2-3	CASSILAGGRDTQYF
TRBV27	-	TRBJ2-1	CATHPDSLAGVDEQFF
TRBV10-3	-	TRBJ1-6	CAISESVLRDSPLHF
TRBV5-8	-	TRBJ2-3	CASSLARQGIKYF
TRBV28	few	TRBJ2-1	CAIADLAGVGNEQFF
TRBV11-2	-	TRBJ1-1	CASSSNRNTEAFF
TRBV5-6	-	TRBJ2-7	CASSPQDRGGEQYF
TRBV5-4	-	TRBJ2-7	CASSNDKEAYEQYF
TRBV7-2	-	TRBJ2-7	CASSPPGLASYEQYF
TRBV5-1	-	TRBJ2-1	CASSLEAGVTNEQFF
TRBV27	once	TRBJ1-5	CASSFGGRQPQHF
TRBV9	-	TRBJ2-1	CASSVGGGLAGRNEQFF
TRBV7-8	-	TRBJ1-1	CASSLDFPTGGRYTEAFF
TRBV2	-	TRBJ2-7	CASSYGPYEQYF